A selection of T cell receptor beta chains follows, all from one sample in a study of T cells expressing NK-cell markers. After re-calling the 5' RACE reads, TCRdb lists one entry per CDR3 protein, DNA absent. Here the sample table reports about 380,000 distinct CDR3 sequences. The sequencing input was blood T cells: a sorted CD56 or NKG2C T cell subset, CD4+ or CD8+ T cells, or bulk PBMC T cells (not recorded which). These receptors all come from a man aged 18 to 70 in good health. The CDR3 runs from the conserved cysteine through the conserved F or W.

V	J	CDR3
TRBV12-3/TRBV12-4	TRBJ2-2	CASSLWVGQGIGELFF
TRBV18	TRBJ2-5	CASSPPSGSPYQETQYF
TRBV20-1	TRBJ2-3	CSARAPGRGVPTQYF
TRBV6-1	TRBJ1-2	CASSPLSSGTGYGYTF
TRBV24-1	TRBJ2-2	CATTGRYTGELFF
TRBV12-3/TRBV12-4	TRBJ1-2	CASSLVLGTGKLGYTF
TRBV9	TRBJ1-2	CASSVGPVKDYGYTF
TRBV6-4	TRBJ1-1	CASSERREGTEAFF
TRBV2	TRBJ2-3	CASSEVGLAGDDTQYF
TRBV12-3/TRBV12-4	TRBJ2-2	CASRDRGKDTGELFF